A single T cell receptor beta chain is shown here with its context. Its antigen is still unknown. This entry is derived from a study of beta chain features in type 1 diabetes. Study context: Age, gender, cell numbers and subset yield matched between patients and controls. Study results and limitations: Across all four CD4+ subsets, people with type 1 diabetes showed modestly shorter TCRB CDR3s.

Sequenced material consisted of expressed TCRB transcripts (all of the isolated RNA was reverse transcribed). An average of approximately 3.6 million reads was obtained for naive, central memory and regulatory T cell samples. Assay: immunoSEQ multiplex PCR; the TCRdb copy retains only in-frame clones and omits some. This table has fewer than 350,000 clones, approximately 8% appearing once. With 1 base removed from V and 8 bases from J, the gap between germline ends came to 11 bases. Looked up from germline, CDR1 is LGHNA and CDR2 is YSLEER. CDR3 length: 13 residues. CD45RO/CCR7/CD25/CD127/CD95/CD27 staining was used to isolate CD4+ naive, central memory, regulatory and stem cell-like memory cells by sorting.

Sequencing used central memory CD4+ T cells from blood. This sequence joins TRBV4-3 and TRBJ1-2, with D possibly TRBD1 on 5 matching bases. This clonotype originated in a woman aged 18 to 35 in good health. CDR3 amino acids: CASSQGGSGGYTF. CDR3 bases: TGCGCCAGCAGCCAAGGGGGGTCTGGAGGCTACACCTTC.